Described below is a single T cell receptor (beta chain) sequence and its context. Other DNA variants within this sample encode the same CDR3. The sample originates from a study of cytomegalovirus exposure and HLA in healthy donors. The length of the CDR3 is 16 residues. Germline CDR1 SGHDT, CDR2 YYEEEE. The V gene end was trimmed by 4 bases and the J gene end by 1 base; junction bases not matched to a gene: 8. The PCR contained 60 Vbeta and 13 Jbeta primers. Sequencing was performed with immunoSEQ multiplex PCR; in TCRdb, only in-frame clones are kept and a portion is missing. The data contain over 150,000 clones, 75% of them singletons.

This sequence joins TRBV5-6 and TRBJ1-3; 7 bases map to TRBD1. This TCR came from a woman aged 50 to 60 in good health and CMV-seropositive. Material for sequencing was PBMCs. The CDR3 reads CASSGDRPGSGNTIYF. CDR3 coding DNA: TGTGCCAGCAGCGGGGACAGACCCGGTTCTGGAAACACCATATATTTT.